Below, 23 T cell receptor beta chains from the same sample are listed, as sequenced in a study of CD8+ T cells in alopecia areata. As the sequencing template, cDNA was produced by extracting RNA and reverse transcribing it. Profiled with immunoSEQ multiplex PCR; TCRdb holds only in-frame clones, not every one. The sample lists 110,000 to 150,000 clones; 50% to 65% were seen once. Specified treatment: oral pan-JAK inhibitor, 5-10 mg twice daily. This sample comprised CD8+ T cells sorted from blood, obtained at week 4, from a patient treated with tofacitinib. These receptors all come from a human donor with alopecia areata.

This clone was recorded at least ten times. In the same sample, other DNA sequences code for this CDR3. The J gene is TRBJ2-7, the V gene TRBV19, with 8 bases matching TRBD1. J was trimmed by 3 bases and V by 5 bases; bases with no gene match: 3. CDR1 LNHDA and CDR2 SQIVND come from the germline V gene (reference sequence). This CDR3 spans 13 amino acids. The CDR3 nucleotides read TGTGCCAGTAGTTTCGGGACAGGCTACGAGCAGTACTTC. Its translation: CASSFGTGYEQYF. The complete variable domain, with remaining parts taken from reference TRBV19 and TRBJ2-7, reads DGGITQSPKYLFRKEGQNVTLSCEQNLNHDAMYWYRQDPGQGLRLIYYSQIVNDFQKGDIAEGYSVSREKKESFPLTVTSAQKNPTAFYLCASSFGTGYEQYFGPGTRLTVT.

Only a few counts were recorded for this clone. The chain carries TRBV13 and TRBJ1-5, with 8 bases fitting TRBD1. Germline V CDR1 and CDR2: PRHDT, FYEKMQ (reference sequence). CDR3 length equals 16 residues. J lost 4 bases, V lost 0 bases, and 5 bases had no gene match. DNA for the CDR3: TGTGCCAGCAGCTTAGGGTCTCGGACAGGGAATCAGCCCCAGCATTTT. Residues: CASSLGSRTGNQPQHF.

There are a few counts of this clone. The V call is TRBV27, the J call TRBJ1-1; D not certain. V lost 8 bases and J 8 bases, leaving 12 bases between the germline ends. Per germline, CDR1 MNHEY and CDR2 SMNVEV (reference sequence). CDR3 length: 11 residues. The CDR3 here is CASYRREEAFF. CDR3 DNA sequence: TGTGCCAGCTATAGGAGGGAAGAAGCTTTCTTT.

The gene calls are TRBV27 and TRBJ1-1; no definite D call. V was trimmed by 3 bases and J by 5 bases, leaving 16 bases between them. The germline CDR1 and CDR2 sequences are MNHEY and SMNVEV (reference sequence). The length of the CDR3 is 15 residues. CDR3 nucleotides: TGTGCCAGCAGTTTGTCCGTTCGAGAGGAGACTGAAGCTTTCTTT. This codes for CASSLSVREETEAFF.

This clone was seen only a few times. The chain uses TRBV13 and TRBJ2-3, with TRBD2 as a possible D gene (7 bases). Germline loops: CDR1 PRHDT, CDR2 FYEKMQ (reference sequence). The CDR3 is 16 amino acids. V was shortened by 5 bases and J by 5 bases, with 20 bases between the two germline ends. The CDR3 nucleotides are TGTGCCAGCAGCCCCCAGGGGTGGGGGGGCGAAGATACGCAGTATTTT. Encoded protein: CASSPQGWGGEDTQYF.

V is TRBV27 and J is TRBJ2-7; D not certain. Germline CDR1 and CDR2: MNHEY and SMNVEV (reference sequence). The V end was cut by 9 bases, the J end by 2 bases, with 14 bases between. There are 13 residues in the CDR3. The CDR3 nucleotides read TGTGCCAGTCGGACCGGGCCGACCTACGAGCAGTACTTC. As protein: CASRTGPTYEQYF.

The rearrangement uses TRBV27 and TRBJ1-5, with TRBD1 matching 7 bases. CDR3 length: 14 amino acids. Germline CDR1 reads MNHEY; CDR2 reads SMNVEV (reference sequence). The V segment lost 8 bases and the J segment 1 base; nucleotides outside the gene matches: 5. Written as DNA, the CDR3 is TGTGCCAGCGCCCCGACAGGGAGCAATCAGCCCCAGCATTTT. Translated, it gives CASAPTGSNQPQHF.

V is TRBV6-5 and J is TRBJ2-7, with a weak D call TRBD1 (5 bases). V gave up 2 bases and J gave up 3 bases, with 8 bases separating them. The V gene's germline CDR1 is MNHEY and CDR2 SVGAGI. This CDR3 is 13 amino acids long. The CDR3 DNA reads as TGTGCCAGCAGTTACGGGGCGAACTACGAGCAGTACTTC. As protein: CASSYGANYEQYF.

The chain links TRBV27 to TRBJ1-6; 9 bases agree with TRBD1. The CDR3 spans 15 residues. The ends lost 5 bases at V and 8 bases at J; junction bases unmatched: 7. Germline CDR1 is MNHEY and CDR2 is SMNVEV (reference sequence). Here the CDR3 reads CASSLTGGGHSPLHF. In nucleotides, the CDR3 is TGTGCCAGCAGTCTCACAGGGGGCGGACATTCACCCCTCCACTTT.

This clone has only a few counts. The chain is built from TRBV11-2 and TRBJ1-1; perhaps TRBD1 as D (6 bases). Between the trimmed V and J ends, which lost 5 bases and 7 bases, there was a span of 17 bases. CDR3 size: 14 residues. Germline V CDR1 and CDR2: SGHAT, FQNNGV. CDR3 loop: CASSPQGSYLEAFF. The CDR3 bases are TGTGCCAGCAGCCCCCAGGGGAGTTACCTTGAAGCTTTCTTT.

Here the CDR3 reads CASSPSSGANVLTF. For the CDR3, the DNA is TGTGCCAGCAGCCCTAGCTCTGGGGCCAACGTCCTGACTTTC. V is TRBV5-6 and J is TRBJ2-6, with unresolved D. This CDR3 has 14 amino acids. Germline V gene data show CDR1 as SGHDT and CDR2 as YYEEEE. The V end lost 4 bases, the J end lost 0 bases, and 5 bases lay between the germline ends.

The table lists this clone with a few counts. The chain links TRBV5-4 to TRBJ2-2; D uncertain. CDR3 size: 15 residues. Germline CDR1 and CDR2: SGHNT and YYREEE (reference sequence). Trimming left V 2 bases short and J 2 bases short, with 10 bases between. This CDR3 reads CASSLKALNTGELFF. CDR3 nucleotide sequence: TGTGCCAGCAGCTTAAAGGCCCTCAACACCGGGGAGCTGTTTTTT.

This chain links TRBV2 with TRBJ1-1; D gene ambiguous. CDR3 length: 11 residues. Germline V gives CDR1 SNHLY, CDR2 FYNNEI. With 3 bases removed from V and 3 bases from J, the gap between germline ends came to 2 bases. Written as DNA, the CDR3 is TGTGCCAGCAGTGACTACACTGAAGCTTTCTTT. Translating it yields CASSDYTEAFF. Full variable domain (outside the CDR3, taken from reference TRBV2 and TRBJ1-1): EPEVTQTPSHQVTQMGQEVILRCVPISNHLYFYWYRQILGQKVEFLVSFYNNEISEKSEIFDDQFSVERPDGSNFTLKIRSTKLEDSAMYFCASSDYTEAFFGQGTRLTVV.

This clone was observed a handful of times. The chain is built from TRBV29-1 and TRBJ2-7, with D possibly TRBD2 on 5 matching bases. Germline V CDR1 and CDR2: SQVTM, ANQGSEA. Trimming stripped 4 bases from V and 1 base from J, with 17 bases between. There are 15 residues in the CDR3. In nucleotides, the CDR3 is TGCAGCGTTGGGGTCACAGCCTCGGGATCCTACGAGCAGTACTTC. Protein: CSVGVTASGSYEQYF.

As DNA, the CDR3 is TGTGCCAGCAGCAGCAAGACTAGCGGGGGGGACAATGAGCAGTTCTTC. It codes for CASSSKTSGGDNEQFF. V and J are TRBV5-4 and TRBJ2-1; TRBD2 matches 14 bases. Trimming cost V 4 bases and J 5 bases; bases outside gene matches: 5. This CDR3 region has 16 residues. Germline V gene lookup returns CDR1 SGHNT and CDR2 YYREEE (reference sequence).

This clone was recorded a few times. V and J are TRBV19 and TRBJ1-1; 7 nucleotides agree with TRBD1. There are 16 residues in the CDR3. Germline CDR1 reads LNHDA; CDR2 reads SQIVND (reference sequence). Trimming cost V 8 bases and J 0 bases; bases outside gene matches: 12. The CDR3 DNA is TGTGCCAGTGGGGGCGGACAGGTAGTTGTGAACACTGAAGCTTTCTTT. It specifies CASGGGQVVVNTEAFF.

The CDR3 DNA sequence: TGTGCCAGCAGCGCCCGGGACCAACCAAGGGGGGAGCTGTTTTTT. Amino acid sequence: CASSARDQPRGELFF. This chain joins TRBV9 and TRBJ2-2; TRBD1 or TRBD2 may be the D gene (5 bases each). Per the germline V gene, CDR1 is SGDLS and CDR2 is YYNGEE. This CDR3 is built from 15 residues. The V gene lost 3 bases and the J gene lost 8 bases, with 17 bases spanning the gap. The full variable domain, its missing parts supplied by reference TRBV9 and TRBJ2-2, is DSGVTQTPKHLITATGQRVTLRCSPRSGDLSVYWYQQSLDQGLQFLIQYYNGEERAKGNILERFSAQQFPDLHSELNLSSLELGDSALYFCASSARDQPRGELFFGEGSRLTVL.

This chain connects TRBV7-9 to TRBJ2-7; 8 nucleotides line up with TRBD1. With 1 base clipped from V and 5 bases from J, the junction kept 4 bases outside the gene matches. The germline V gene has CDR1 SEHNR and CDR2 FQNEAQ (reference sequence). The length of the CDR3 is 14 residues. The chain's CDR3 is CASSLGRGLDEQYF. The DNA of the CDR3 is TGTGCCAGCAGCTTAGGCAGGGGGCTCGACGAGCAGTACTTC.

V is TRBV4-1 and J is TRBJ2-7, with a weak D call TRBD2 (7 bases). The germline gives CDR1 MGHRA, CDR2 YSYEKL. Between the trimmed V and J ends, which lost 4 bases and 6 bases, there was a span of 19 bases. The CDR3 sequence is 15 residues long. DNA of the CDR3: TGCGCCAGCAGCCCCCGCGGACTAGGGGGTGCCGAGCAGTACTTC. Translation: CASSPRGLGGAEQYF.

The CDR3 protein is CASSLGGVQPQHF. The CDR3 bases are TGTGCCAGCAGTTTGGGAGGGGTTCAGCCCCAGCATTTT. The V call is TRBV27, the J call TRBJ1-5, with a possible D match to TRBD1 (5 bases). The CDR3 sequence is 13 residues long. Germline CDR1 reads MNHEY; CDR2 reads SMNVEV (reference sequence). V lost 3 bases, J lost 6 bases, and 9 bases lay in between.

The chain recombines TRBV5-1 with TRBJ2-7, with D perhaps matching TRBD1 (5 bases). This CDR3 contains 14 residues. CDR1 and CDR2 (germline): SGHRS, YFSETQ. V dropped 0 bases and J dropped 4 bases, with 11 bases sitting between them. CDR3 region: CASSLEGNPYEQYF. In nucleotides, the CDR3 is TGCGCCAGCAGCTTGGAGGGGAATCCGTACGAGCAGTACTTC. Together with reference TRBV5-1 and TRBJ2-7, the CDR3 gives the full variable domain: KAGVTQTPRYLIKTRGQQVTLSCSPISGHRSVSWYQQTPGQGLQFLFEYFSETQRNKGNFPGRFSGRQFSNSRSEMNVSTLELGDSALYLCASSLEGNPYEQYFGPGTRLTVT.

This clone was counted a few times. The chain joins TRBV29-1 to TRBJ2-7, with D possibly matching TRBD1 (6 bases). The CDR3 consists of 13 residues. V gave up 6 bases and J gave up 4 bases, with 16 bases separating them. Germline V gene sequence: CDR1 SQVTM, CDR2 ANQGSEA. CDR3 nucleotides: TGCAGCGTCGGGACACGGTTTCGGTACGAGCAGTACTTC. It is translated as CSVGTRFRYEQYF.

This rearrangement joins TRBV9 to TRBJ1-2; D unresolved. Looked up from germline, CDR1 is SGDLS and CDR2 is YYNGEE. V shed 0 bases and J shed 6 bases, with 12 bases lying between them. The CDR3 runs to 14 residues. The CDR3 nucleotides are TGTGCCAGCAGCGTAGAGGCGGGCCGCGATGGCTACACCTTC. It specifies CASSVEAGRDGYTF.